A selection of T cell receptor beta chains follows, all from one sample in a study of Graves' ophthalmopathy and Graves' hyperthyroidism. TCRdb fed the multiplex PCR reads into MiXCR, producing one record per CDR3 protein. The sample has around 1.1 million distinct CDR3 sequences, 35% to 40% seen once. Sequencing was performed on peripheral blood or thyroid tissue (not recorded which). The source of these receptors is an adult man with Graves' hyperthyroidism. CDR3s include the opening cysteine and the closing phenylalanine or tryptophan. D genes are given only for firm matches. Clone size, where shown, is once, few, many, or a class for clones that have expanded.

D gene: NA; clone size: few; V gene: TRBV6-6; J gene: TRBJ2-5; CDR3 DNA: TGTGCCAGCAGTTACGAGGCACCCCGGGGAGAGACCCAGTACTTC; CDR3 protein: CASSYEAPRGETQYF
D gene: TRBD2; clone size: NA; V gene: TRBV5-4; J gene: TRBJ2-2; CDR3 DNA: TGTGCCAGCAGCTCGGGAGGGACTAGCGGGAGAGGGGTCGACACCGGGGAGCTGTTTTTT; CDR3 protein: CASSSGGTSGRGVDTGELFF
D gene: NA; clone size: many; V gene: TRBV20-1; J gene: TRBJ1-2; CDR3 DNA: TGCAGTGGAGGGACTTACTATGGCTACACCTTC; CDR3 protein: CSGGTYYGYTF
D gene: NA; clone size: NA; V gene: TRBV11-2; J gene: TRBJ1-3; CDR3 DNA: TGTGCCAGCAGCTTAGATGGCCTTGGAAACACCATATATTTT; CDR3 protein: CASSLDGLGNTIYF
D gene: NA; clone size: many; V gene: TRBV11-3; J gene: TRBJ2-5; CDR3 DNA: TGTGCCAGCAGCTCAGACAGACTAAAACAAGAGACCCAGTACTTC; CDR3 protein: CASSSDRLKQETQYF
D gene: NA; clone size: many; V gene: TRBV7-8; J gene: TRBJ1-5; CDR3 DNA: TGTGCCAGCAGCTTAGAACCGGGGAGCAATCAGCCCCAGCATTTT; CDR3 protein: CASSLEPGSNQPQHF
D gene: NA; clone size: NA; V gene: TRBV7-9; J gene: TRBJ2-7; CDR3 DNA: TGTGCCAGCAGAGGGAGCGATCAGTACTTC; CDR3 protein: CASRGSDQYF
D gene: TRBD2; clone size: NA; V gene: TRBV11-2; J gene: TRBJ2-7; CDR3 DNA: TGTGCCAGCAGTTTATGGCCCCGCGGGGCGGGGGGGCCCTACGAGCAGTACTTC; CDR3 protein: CASSLWPRGAGGPYEQYF
D gene: NA; clone size: many; V gene: TRBV9; J gene: TRBJ2-7; CDR3 DNA: TGTGCCAGCAGCGCCCGAACTCTAACGCACTTC; CDR3 protein: CASSARTLTHF
D gene: TRBD2; clone size: many; V gene: TRBV4-1; J gene: TRBJ2-7; CDR3 DNA: TGCGCCAGCAGCCAAAGCGGGGGCAGATCCTACGAGCAGTACTTC; CDR3 protein: CASSQSGGRSYEQYF
D gene: NA; clone size: NA; V gene: TRBV24-1; J gene: TRBJ2-5; CDR3 DNA: TGTGCCACCAGACAGGGGGCGGGGGGCACAGAGACCCAGTACTTC; CDR3 protein: CATRQGAGGTETQYF
D gene: NA; clone size: NA; V gene: TRBV7-4; J gene: TRBJ2-5; CDR3 DNA: TGTGCCAGCAGCTTATCAGGGAGCCTGGAGACCCAGTGCTTC; CDR3 protein: CASSLSGSLETQCF
D gene: TRBD1; clone size: NA; V gene: TRBV9; J gene: TRBJ2-7; CDR3 DNA: TGTGCCAGCAGCCCCCACCGGGACAGGACCTACGAGCAGTACTTC; CDR3 protein: CASSPHRDRTYEQYF
D gene: TRBD1; clone size: NA; V gene: TRBV5-1; J gene: TRBJ2-6; CDR3 DNA: TGCGCCAGCAGCCCGCCCAGGGGGACTGGGGCCAACGTCCTGACTTTC; CDR3 protein: CASSPPRGTGANVLTF
D gene: TRBD1; clone size: NA; V gene: TRBV2; J gene: TRBJ2-7; CDR3 DNA: TGTGCCAGCAGCCGGACCACAGGGGGCGCTTTATACGAGCAGTACTTC; CDR3 protein: CASSRTTGGALYEQYF
D gene: TRBD1; clone size: NA; V gene: TRBV7-2; J gene: TRBJ1-1; CDR3 DNA: TGTGCCAGCAGCACCCCGGGACAGGGCTTCATGAACACTGAAGCTTTCTTT; CDR3 protein: CASSTPGQGFMNTEAFF
D gene: NA; clone size: NA; V gene: TRBV7-8; J gene: TRBJ1-2; CDR3 DNA: NA; CDR3 protein: CASSFYICSALEDYGYTF
D gene: TRBD2; clone size: many; V gene: TRBV20-1; J gene: TRBJ2-7; CDR3 DNA: TGCAGTGCTCGGTGGCTAGCGGGAGACGAGCAGTACTTC; CDR3 protein: CSARWLAGDEQYF
D gene: NA; clone size: NA; V gene: TRBV15; J gene: TRBJ2-7; CDR3 DNA: TGTGCCACCAGCGGAGGGCCGGGGCCGAGCTCCTACGAGCAGTACTTC; CDR3 protein: CATSGGPGPSSYEQYF
D gene: TRBD1; clone size: once; V gene: TRBV10-3; J gene: TRBJ2-5; CDR3 DNA: TGTGCCATTTGGACAGGGGGCAACCAAGAGACCCAGTACTTC; CDR3 protein: CAIWTGGNQETQYF
D gene: TRBD1; clone size: many; V gene: TRBV20-1; J gene: TRBJ1-4; CDR3 DNA: TGCAGTGCATCCGACAGGGCTAAGAATGAAAAACTGTTTTTT; CDR3 protein: CSASDRAKNEKLFF
D gene: TRBD1; clone size: NA; V gene: TRBV10-3; J gene: TRBJ1-4; CDR3 DNA: TGTGCCGTCTCCGGGACAGGGCTTCGATTGGGAGATGAAAAACTGTTTTTT; CDR3 protein: CAVSGTGLRLGDEKLFF
D gene: NA; clone size: few; V gene: TRBV29-1; J gene: TRBJ1-2; CDR3 DNA: TGCAGCGCCCAGGGCAGTTACACCTTC; CDR3 protein: CSAQGSYTF
D gene: NA; clone size: many; V gene: TRBV12-3/TRBV12-4; J gene: TRBJ1-5; CDR3 DNA: TGTGCCAGCAAGCCAGCCAATCAGCCCCAGCATTTT; CDR3 protein: CASKPANQPQHF
D gene: TRBD1; clone size: many; V gene: TRBV2; J gene: TRBJ2-7; CDR3 DNA: TGTGCCAGCAGCCAAACTACAGGGGCCGAGCAGTACTTC; CDR3 protein: CASSQTTGAEQYF
D gene: NA; clone size: NA; V gene: TRBV5-1; J gene: TRBJ1-1; CDR3 DNA: TGTGCCAGCAGCAAAACTCTGGGGGTGGTGAACACTGAAGCTTTCTTT; CDR3 protein: CASSKTLGVVNTEAFF
D gene: TRBD2; clone size: many; V gene: TRBV9; J gene: TRBJ2-7; CDR3 DNA: TGTGCCAGCAGCCCTCGACTAGCGGGAGCCCTCTACGAGCAGTACTTC; CDR3 protein: CASSPRLAGALYEQYF
D gene: NA; clone size: many; V gene: TRBV12-3/TRBV12-4; J gene: TRBJ1-5; CDR3 DNA: TGTGCCAGCAGTTTGTCGCATGATAGCAATCAGCCCCAGCATTTT; CDR3 protein: CASSLSHDSNQPQHF
D gene: NA; clone size: many; V gene: TRBV7-9; J gene: TRBJ2-7; CDR3 DNA: TGTGCCAGCAGCCCGTCCATCCAATCCGGGCAGTACTTC; CDR3 protein: CASSPSIQSGQYF